This entry concerns a single TCR beta chain. The CDR3 consists of 15 residues. The germline gives CDR1 SGHVS, CDR2 FQNEAQ. V lost 0 bases to trimming and J lost 4 bases, with 12 bases between them. The data derive from a study of cytomegalovirus exposure and HLA in healthy donors. Both 60 Vbeta primers and 13 Jbeta primers went into the PCR. The assay was immunoSEQ multiplex PCR, and TCRdb's table has in-frame clones only and misses some. Of about 160,000 clones in the sample, 73% were seen once. This chain links TRBV7-8 with TRBJ2-5; the D is unclear. Sample: PBMCs. The sequence was collected from a woman between 18 and 29 years old in good health and CMV-seronegative. This CDR3 reads CASSLAKFGPETQYF. CDR3 nucleotide sequence: TGTGCCAGCAGCTTAGCGAAGTTCGGTCCAGAGACCCAGTACTTC.